This T cell receptor (beta chain) emerged from a study of T cells after yellow fever vaccination. Whole-study results and caveats: Although the secondary response was weaker, it peaked faster, at day 5 versus 15. The bulk population could contribute abundant contaminating clonotypes to FACS-sorted repertoires. Reappearing after the booster were most of the clones from primary vaccination (almost 97% CD4, 88% CD8).

TCRdb reprocessed the 5' RACE reads with MiXCR, giving one entry per CDR3 protein. The sample includes 85,000 to 100,000 distinct CDR3 sequences, around 5.5% seen only once; the top ten take 35% to 45%. This clonotype has only a few counts. Its target is unknown. This CDR3 comprises 14 residues. The junction had 6 bases not matched to a gene; V was cut back by 3 bases and J by 6 bases. CDR1 SGHRS and CDR2 YFSETQ come from the germline V gene. The chain carries TRBV5-1 and TRBJ1-1; TRBD1 aligns across 9 bases. The material was CD8+ T cells sorted from PBMCs, obtained 10 days after the yellow fever booster vaccination. The source is a man aged 18 to 29 who received the YFV17D yellow fever vaccine. CDR3 in amino acids: CASSSGTGLPEAFF. Here the CDR3 DNA reads TGCGCCAGCAGCTCCGGGACAGGGTTGCCTGAAGCTTTCTTT.